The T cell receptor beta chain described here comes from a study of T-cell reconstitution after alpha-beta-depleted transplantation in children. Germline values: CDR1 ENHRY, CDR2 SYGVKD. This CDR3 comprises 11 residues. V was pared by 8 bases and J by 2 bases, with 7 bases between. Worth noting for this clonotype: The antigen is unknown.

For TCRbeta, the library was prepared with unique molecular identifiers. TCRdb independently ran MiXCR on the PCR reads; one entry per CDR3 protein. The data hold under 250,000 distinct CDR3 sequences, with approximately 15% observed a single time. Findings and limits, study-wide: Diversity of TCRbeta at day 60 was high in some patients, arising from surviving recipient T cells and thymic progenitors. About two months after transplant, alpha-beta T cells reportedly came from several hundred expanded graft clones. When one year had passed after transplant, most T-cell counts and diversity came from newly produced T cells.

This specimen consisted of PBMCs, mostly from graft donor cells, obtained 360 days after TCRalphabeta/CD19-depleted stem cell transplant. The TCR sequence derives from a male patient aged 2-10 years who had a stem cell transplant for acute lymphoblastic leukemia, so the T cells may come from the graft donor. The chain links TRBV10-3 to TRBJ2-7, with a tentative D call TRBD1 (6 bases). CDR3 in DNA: TGTGCCATCGGGACAACCTACGAGCAGTACTTC. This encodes CAIGTTYEQYF.